The entry below describes one TCR beta chain. The sample comes from a study of cytomegalovirus exposure and HLA in healthy donors. Germline V gene data show CDR1 as LNHDA and CDR2 as SQIVND (reference sequence). The CDR3 runs 14 residues. V was shortened by 10 bases and J by 1 base, with 15 bases between the two germline ends. 13 Jbeta primers and 60 Vbeta primers were used for the PCR. The authors' processing: Counted up in a later analysis, unique TCR beta chains came to approximately 77 million, with about 9.9 million shared. This table comes from immunoSEQ multiplex PCR, and its TCRdb copy is limited to in-frame clones, with some not included. For V, J and clone size, that table is used; D and trimming come from the DNA. The sample comprises some 60,000 clones, 80% of which are singletons, and about 6.5% rests with the top ten.

This TCR was recovered from a male donor in good health and CMV-seronegative. This chain joins TRBV19 and TRBJ2-3; maybe TRBD2 (5 bases). The sample was PBMCs. This CDR3 reads CATTGRDGTDTQYF. CDR3 sequence (DNA): TGTGCCACCACGGGAAGGGATGGCACAGATACGCAGTATTTT.